This T cell receptor beta chain is from a study of cytomegalovirus exposure and HLA in healthy donors. When sampled, the donors appeared nominally healthy, though they likely had unrecorded immune exposures. Germline-derived CDR1 and CDR2 are MRHNA and SNTAGT. The length of the CDR3 is 14 residues. V was shortened by 3 bases and J by 4 bases, with 12 bases between the two germline ends. To note about this clone: What it recognizes is unknown.

Notes on the study in general: Analyses of presence and absence presupposed an approximately uniform sequencing depth across donors. It was in a later analysis that TCR association rates were seen to vary by HLA locus, highest for DRB1 and lowest for HLA-C. Rare TCR sequences predominated, though certain public TCRs were found in many donors.

PCR used 60 Vbeta primers and 13 Jbeta primers. Some clones are missing from TCRdb's copy, which holds only in-frame ones; the method was immunoSEQ multiplex PCR. This sample has 150,000 to 200,000 clones, with around 80% found just once. The sequenced sample was PBMCs. This clonotype was obtained from a woman in her late teens or twenties in good health and CMV-seropositive. This chain connects TRBV6-4 to TRBJ1-2; D is perhaps TRBD1 (5 bases). CDR3 loop: CASSEGEGTYGYTF. The CDR3 nucleotides read TGTGCCAGCAGTGAGGGGGAGGGGACCTATGGCTACACCTTC.